The clone carrying this T cell receptor beta chain has more than one count but fewer than ten. The antigen is not known. This sample stems from a study of T cell repertoires in cytomegalovirus infection. In TCRdb, the reads were re-called with MiXCR into one record per CDR3 protein. The sample holds hundreds of thousands of distinct CDR3 sequences, roughly 34% seen once. The junction had 10 bases not matched to a gene; V was cut back by 5 bases and J by 4 bases. The length of the CDR3 is 15 residues. The V gene's germline CDR1 is LNHDA and CDR2 SQIVND (reference sequence). This clonotype was obtained from a human donor in good health (CMV status not recorded). Some clones in this sample may be carry-over from other donors' samples. The gene calls are TRBV19 and TRBJ2-5, with 7 bases that match TRBD1. Here the sequenced sample was cultured PBMCs, taken from culture after CMV antigen stimulation. The CDR3 reads CASSGPRQGAETQYF. CDR3 DNA sequence: TGTGCCAGTAGTGGACCCCGACAGGGTGCAGAGACCCAGTACTTC.